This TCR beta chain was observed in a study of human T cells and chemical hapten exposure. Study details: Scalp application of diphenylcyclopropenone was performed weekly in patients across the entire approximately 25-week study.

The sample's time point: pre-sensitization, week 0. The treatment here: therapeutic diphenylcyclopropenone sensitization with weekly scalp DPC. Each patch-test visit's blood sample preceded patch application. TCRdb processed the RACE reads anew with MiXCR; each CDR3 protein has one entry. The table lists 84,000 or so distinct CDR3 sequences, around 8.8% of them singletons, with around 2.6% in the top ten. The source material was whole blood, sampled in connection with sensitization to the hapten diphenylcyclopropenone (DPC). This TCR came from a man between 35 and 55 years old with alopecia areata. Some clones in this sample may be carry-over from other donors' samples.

The CDR3 is CASSLRGWNEQFF. Written as DNA, the CDR3 is TGTGCCAGCAGCTTAAGGGGGTGGAATGAGCAGTTCTTC. This chain joins TRBV13 and TRBJ2-1, with a weak D call TRBD1 (6 bases). This CDR3 is built from 13 residues. The germline V and J ends were trimmed by 2 bases and 7 bases, with 9 bases remaining between them. Germline V CDR1 and CDR2: PRHDT, FYEKMQ (reference sequence).